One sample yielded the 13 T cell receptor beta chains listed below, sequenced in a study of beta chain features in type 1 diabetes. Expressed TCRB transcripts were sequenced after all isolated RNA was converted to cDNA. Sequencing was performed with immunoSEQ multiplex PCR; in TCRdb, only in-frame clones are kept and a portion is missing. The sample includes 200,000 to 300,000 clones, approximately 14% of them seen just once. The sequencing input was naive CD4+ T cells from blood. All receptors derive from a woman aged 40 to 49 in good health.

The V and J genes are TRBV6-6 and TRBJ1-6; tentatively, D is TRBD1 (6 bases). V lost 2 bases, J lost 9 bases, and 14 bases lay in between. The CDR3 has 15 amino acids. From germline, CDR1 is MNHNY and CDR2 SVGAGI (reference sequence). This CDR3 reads CASSYNQGIRSPLHF. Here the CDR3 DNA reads TGTGCCAGCAGTTACAACCAGGGGATCCGTTCACCCCTCCACTTT.

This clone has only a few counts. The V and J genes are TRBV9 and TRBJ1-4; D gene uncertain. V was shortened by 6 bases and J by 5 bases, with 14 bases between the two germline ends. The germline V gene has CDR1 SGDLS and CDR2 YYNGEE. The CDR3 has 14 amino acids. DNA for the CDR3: TGTGCCAGCAAGAGGGCACCAGACAATGAAAAACTGTTTTTT. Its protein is CASKRAPDNEKLFF.

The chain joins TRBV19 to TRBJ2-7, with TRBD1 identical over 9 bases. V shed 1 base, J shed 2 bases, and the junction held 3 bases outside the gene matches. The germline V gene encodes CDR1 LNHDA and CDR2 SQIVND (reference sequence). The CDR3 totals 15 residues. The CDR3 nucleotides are TGTGCCAGTAGTATAGGCGGGACAGGGACCTACGAGCAGTACTTC. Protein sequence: CASSIGGTGTYEQYF. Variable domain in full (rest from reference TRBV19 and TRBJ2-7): DGGITQSPKYLFRKEGQNVTLSCEQNLNHDAMYWYRQDPGQGLRLIYYSQIVNDFQKGDIAEGYSVSREKKESFPLTVTSAQKNPTAFYLCASSIGGTGTYEQYFGPGTRLTVT.

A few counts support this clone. CDR3 loop: CASSTSGTSEKLFF. The CDR3 DNA is TGTGCCAGCAGCACATCGGGGACATCTGAAAAACTGTTTTTT. The rearrangement links TRBV9 to TRBJ1-4; D possibly corresponds to TRBD1 (6 bases). Germline V gene sequence: CDR1 SGDLS, CDR2 YYNGEE. Trimming took off 4 bases at V and 7 bases at J, with 14 bases between the two ends. This CDR3 region has 14 residues. The full variable domain, completed using reference TRBV9 and TRBJ1-4, is DSGVTQTPKHLITATGQRVTLRCSPRSGDLSVYWYQQSLDQGLQFLIQYYNGEERAKGNILERFSAQQFPDLHSELNLSSLELGDSALYFCASSTSGTSEKLFFGSGTQLSVL.

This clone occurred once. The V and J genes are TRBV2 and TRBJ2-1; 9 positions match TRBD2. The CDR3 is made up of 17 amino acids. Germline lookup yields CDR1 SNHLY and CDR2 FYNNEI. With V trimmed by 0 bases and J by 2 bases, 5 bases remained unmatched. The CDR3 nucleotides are TGTGCCAGCAGTGAAGCGCTTCTAGCGGGGACCTACAATGAGCAGTTCTTC. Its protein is CASSEALLAGTYNEQFF.

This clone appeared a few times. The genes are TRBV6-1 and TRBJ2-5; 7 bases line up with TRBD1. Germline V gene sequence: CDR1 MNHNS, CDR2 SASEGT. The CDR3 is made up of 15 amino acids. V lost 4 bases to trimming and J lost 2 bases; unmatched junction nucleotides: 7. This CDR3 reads CASSGQGVAQETQYF. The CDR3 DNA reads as TGTGCCAGCAGTGGCCAGGGGGTAGCTCAAGAGACCCAGTACTTC.

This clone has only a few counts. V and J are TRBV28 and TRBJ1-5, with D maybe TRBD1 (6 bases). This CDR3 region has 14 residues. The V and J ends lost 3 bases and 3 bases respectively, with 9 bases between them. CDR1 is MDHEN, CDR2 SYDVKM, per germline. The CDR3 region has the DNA TGTGCCAGCAGTTTCCACAGGGACAATCAGCCCCAGCATTTT. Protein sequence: CASSFHRDNQPQHF.

The CDR3 region is CASGFGQLSYEQYF. In DNA form, the CDR3 reads TGTGCTAGTGGTTTTGGACAGCTCTCCTACGAGCAGTACTTC. The rearrangement uses TRBV12-5 and TRBJ2-7; TRBD1 might be the D (6 bases). This CDR3 is 14 amino acids long. V was cut by 3 bases and J by 0 bases, with 9 bases left in between. Germline V gene data show CDR1 as LGHNT and CDR2 as FRNRAP.

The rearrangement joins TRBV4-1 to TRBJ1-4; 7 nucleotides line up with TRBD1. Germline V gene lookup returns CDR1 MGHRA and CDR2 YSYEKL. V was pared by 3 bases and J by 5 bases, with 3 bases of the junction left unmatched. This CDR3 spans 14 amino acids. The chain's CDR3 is CASSQTGRNEKLFF. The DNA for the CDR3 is TGCGCCAGCAGCCAGACAGGGAGAAATGAAAAACTGTTTTTT.

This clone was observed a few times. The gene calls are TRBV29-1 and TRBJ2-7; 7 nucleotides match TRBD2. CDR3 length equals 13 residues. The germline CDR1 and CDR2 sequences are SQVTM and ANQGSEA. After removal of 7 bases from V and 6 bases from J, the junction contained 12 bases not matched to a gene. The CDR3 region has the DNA TGCAGCGCCCCGGGGGGAAACCTATGCGAGCAGTACTTC. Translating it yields CSAPGGNLCEQYF.

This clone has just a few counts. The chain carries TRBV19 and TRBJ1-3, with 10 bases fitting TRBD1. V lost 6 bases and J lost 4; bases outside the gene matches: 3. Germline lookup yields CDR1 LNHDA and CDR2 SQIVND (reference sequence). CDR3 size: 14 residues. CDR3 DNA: TGTGCCAGTAGCGACAGGGGGCTCGGAAACACCATATATTTT. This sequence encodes CASSDRGLGNTIYF.

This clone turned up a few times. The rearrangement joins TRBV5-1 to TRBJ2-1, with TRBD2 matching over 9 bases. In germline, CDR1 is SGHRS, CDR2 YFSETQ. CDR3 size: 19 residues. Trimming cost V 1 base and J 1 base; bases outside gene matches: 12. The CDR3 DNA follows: TGCGCCAGCAGCTTGTACTCTAGCGGGGTGCGTCGTTCCTACAATGAGCAGTTCTTC. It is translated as CASSLYSSGVRRSYNEQFF. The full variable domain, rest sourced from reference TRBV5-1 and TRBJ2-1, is KAGVTQTPRYLIKTRGQQVTLSCSPISGHRSVSWYQQTPGQGLQFLFEYFSETQRNKGNFPGRFSGRQFSNSRSEMNVSTLELGDSALYLCASSLYSSGVRRSYNEQFFGPGTRLTVL.

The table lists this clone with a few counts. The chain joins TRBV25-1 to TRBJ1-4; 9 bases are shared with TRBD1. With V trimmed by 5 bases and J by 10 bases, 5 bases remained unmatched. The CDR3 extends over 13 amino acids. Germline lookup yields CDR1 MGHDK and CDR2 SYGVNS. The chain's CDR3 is CASSPQGQGKLFF. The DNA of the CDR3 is TGTGCCAGCAGTCCCCAGGGACAGGGAAAACTGTTTTTT.